The 32 T cell receptor beta chains reported below all come from one sample, sequenced in a study of T cells after yellow fever vaccination. TCRdb recomputed calls from the 5' RACE reads with MiXCR, one row per CDR3 protein. The sample records around 300,000 distinct CDR3 sequences, about 4.5% being singletons. Here the sequenced sample was PBMCs, taken 15 days after the yellow fever booster vaccination. These receptors were obtained from a man between 18 and 35 years old who received the YFV17D yellow fever vaccine.

This clonotype was seen ten or more times. The chain uses TRBV10-2 and TRBJ2-1; 10 bases match TRBD2. Germline V gene lookup returns CDR1 WSHSY and CDR2 SAAADI. The V gene end was trimmed by 6 bases and the J gene end by 7 bases; junction bases not matched to a gene: 6. The CDR3 runs to 14 residues. The CDR3 loop is CASRGAGGRNEQFF. CDR3 in DNA: TGCGCCAGCAGGGGAGCGGGGGGGCGGAATGAGCAGTTCTTC.

The chain links TRBV5-4 to TRBJ2-7; D tentatively fits TRBD1 or TRBD2 (5 bases each). Trimming cost V 4 bases and J 4 bases, with 12 bases left between them. The germline V gene encodes CDR1 SGHNT and CDR2 YYREEE (reference sequence). The CDR3 spans 13 residues. This CDR3 is CASSPGPGYEQYV. The CDR3 bases are TGTGCCAGCAGCCCGGGGCCAGGGTACGAGCAGTACGTC.

This clonotype has a count of ten or more. V usage is TRBV20-1 and J usage is TRBJ2-4; D gene ambiguous. V shed 6 bases and J shed 0 bases, with 15 bases lying between them. Germline-derived CDR1 and CDR2 are DFQATT and SNEGSKA (reference sequence). There are 15 residues in the CDR3. This CDR3 reads CSARRSSGAKNIQYF. The CDR3 region has the DNA TGCAGTGCCCGGCGGTCCTCCGGAGCCAAAAACATTCAGTACTTC.

This chain connects TRBV4-3 to TRBJ1-1; D remains ambiguous. Germline CDR1 and CDR2: LGHNA and YSLEER. V lost 0 bases to trimming and J lost 4 bases, with 18 bases between them. This CDR3 is built from 17 residues. CDR3 sequence (DNA): TGCGCCAGCAGCCAAGAAGGTGGCGGGAGGCCCAGCACTGAAGCTTTCTTT. As protein: CASSQEGGGRPSTEAFF.

This clonotype was recorded many times. The J gene is TRBJ1-1, the V gene TRBV27; possible D gene TRBD1, 6 bases. The V gene lost 4 bases and the J gene lost 5 bases, with 14 bases spanning the gap. CDR3 length: 14 residues. Germline V gene data show CDR1 as MNHEY and CDR2 as SMNVEV (reference sequence). CDR3 in DNA: TGTGCCAGCAGTTCCAGGGGTTTTGAAACTGAAGCTTTCTTT. This sequence encodes CASSSRGFETEAFF.

This clonotype was observed a handful of times. The chain has TRBV7-9 and TRBJ1-6; D is perhaps TRBD1 (5 bases). CDR1 is SEHNR, CDR2 FQNEAQ, per germline (reference sequence). CDR3 length equals 16 residues. Trimming took 6 bases from V and 4 from J, leaving 16 bases between them. In DNA, the CDR3 is TGTGCCAGCAGTTTCGCGCCGACAGATTATAATTCACCCCTCCACTTT. Amino acid sequence: CASSFAPTDYNSPLHF.

At least ten counts were recorded for this clonotype. The rearrangement uses TRBV24-1 and TRBJ2-5; D perhaps matches TRBD2 (6 bases). Per the germline V gene, CDR1 is KGHDR and CDR2 is SFDVKD. Trimming shortened V by 4 bases and J by 5 bases, and 10 bases separated the two germline ends. This CDR3 region has 13 residues. Written as DNA, the CDR3 is TGTGCCACCAGTGAATCGGGGGTTGAGACCCAGTACTTC. Protein product: CATSESGVETQYF.

This clonotype has at least ten counts. This sequence joins TRBV9 and TRBJ2-3, with 14 bases lining up with TRBD2. CDR3 length equals 16 residues. The germline V gene encodes CDR1 SGDLS and CDR2 YYNGEE. V was pared by 3 bases and J by 1 base, with 1 base of the junction left unmatched. The CDR3 sequence: CASSGLAGGGTDTQYF. The CDR3 DNA is TGTGCCAGCAGCGGACTAGCGGGGGGGGGCACAGATACGCAGTATTTT.

This clonotype has more than one count but fewer than ten. The rearrangement uses TRBV20-1 and TRBJ2-5; D may be TRBD2 (6 bases). Germline CDR1 and CDR2: DFQATT and SNEGSKA (reference sequence). The V end lost 5 bases, the J end lost 3 bases, and 10 bases lay between the germline ends. The CDR3 totals 12 residues. The CDR3 nucleotides are TGCAGTGCTTGTGGGGGGAAAGAGACCCAGTACTTC. Translation gives CSACGGKETQYF.

This clonotype was seen only a few times. CDR3 region: CASSFHPGTGGGTQYF. In DNA, the CDR3 is TGTGCCAGCAGCTTTCACCCCGGGACAGGCGGAGGGACGCAGTATTTT. The rearrangement uses TRBV7-2 and TRBJ2-3; TRBD1 agrees at 8 bases. Trimming at V came to 3 bases and at J to 9 bases, leaving 14 bases not matched to a gene. CDR1 SGHTA and CDR2 FQGNSA come from the germline V gene. The CDR3 runs 16 residues.

This clonotype has ten or more counts. The rearrangement links TRBV5-1 to TRBJ2-1, with 7 nucleotides matching TRBD2. This CDR3 region has 15 residues. Germline V gene data show CDR1 as SGHRS and CDR2 as YFSETQ. The ends lost 1 base at V and 3 bases at J; junction bases unmatched: 4. CDR3 nucleotide sequence: TGCGCCAGCAGCTTGCGGGGGGAGTACTACAATGAGCAGTTCTTC. Translating it yields CASSLRGEYYNEQFF. The full variable domain, rest sourced from reference TRBV5-1 and TRBJ2-1, is KAGVTQTPRYLIKTRGQQVTLSCSPISGHRSVSWYQQTPGQGLQFLFEYFSETQRNKGNFPGRFSGRQFSNSRSEMNVSTLELGDSALYLCASSLRGEYYNEQFFGPGTRLTVL.

Many counts were recorded for this clonotype. The CDR3 bases are TGTGCCAGCAGTCCTCTTCGACTAGCGAGCCACGAGCAGTACTTC. Translating gives CASSPLRLASHEQYF. The V and J genes are TRBV6-2 or TRBV6-3 and TRBJ2-7, with TRBD2 matching over 8 bases. J lost 5 bases, V lost 5 bases, and 11 bases had no gene match. Germline CDR1 and CDR2: MNHEY and SVGEGT. The CDR3 covers 15 residues.

V gene TRBV9 combines with J gene TRBJ1-4; D gene uncertain. CDR1 is SGDLS and CDR2 is YYNGEE in the germline V gene. V lost 2 bases and J 6 bases, leaving 11 bases between the germline ends. The CDR3 is 14 amino acids. The CDR3 spells CASSVPGPHEKLFF. DNA of the CDR3: TGTGCCAGCAGCGTTCCGGGTCCCCATGAAAAACTGTTTTTT.

The genes are TRBV4-1 and TRBJ2-3; 10 bases match TRBD2. Germline CDR1 is MGHRA and CDR2 is YSYEKL. The CDR3 spans 16 residues. The junction had 8 bases not matched to a gene; V was cut back by 1 base and J by 7 bases. CDR3 nucleotide sequence: TGCGCCAGCAGCCAAGTCCTCCGTAGCGGGGGGCATACGCAGTATTTT. Its protein product is CASSQVLRSGGHTQYF.

This clonotype showed up just a few times. The V call is TRBV5-1, the J call TRBJ2-6; D is uncertain. Germline V gene data show CDR1 as SGHRS and CDR2 as YFSETQ. The CDR3 contains 17 residues. V lost 0 bases to trimming and J lost 0 bases, with 10 bases between them. In DNA form, the CDR3 reads TGCGCCAGCAGCTTGGAGCCCGTAACCTCTGGGGCCAACGTCCTGACTTTC. It is translated as CASSLEPVTSGANVLTF.

There are many counts of this clonotype. This chain connects TRBV12-3 or TRBV12-4 to TRBJ2-3; 11 positions match TRBD2. CDR3 length: 16 residues. After removal of 7 bases from V and 5 bases from J, the junction contained 11 bases not matched to a gene. The CDR3 nucleotides read TGTGCCAGCACCGACTTTAGCGGGGGGGCGATAGATACGCAGTATTTT. The encoded protein is CASTDFSGGAIDTQYF.

This clonotype was detected many times. The chain uses TRBV20-1 and TRBJ1-6; D is possibly TRBD1 (6 bases). Trimming cost V 6 bases and J 9 bases, with 18 bases left between them. Germline-derived CDR1 and CDR2 are DFQATT and SNEGSKA (reference sequence). This CDR3 comprises 14 residues. CDR3 nucleotide sequence: TGCAGTGCCAGGGGCGGCAGGGTGGCTTCACCCCTCCACTTT. The encoded protein is CSARGGRVASPLHF.

The chain employs TRBV4-1 and TRBJ2-1; D may match TRBD1 or TRBD2 (5 bases each). This CDR3 is 15 amino acids long. V lost 4 bases to trimming and J lost 4 bases, with 14 bases between them. The germline gives CDR1 MGHRA, CDR2 YSYEKL. CDR3 in DNA: TGCGCCAGCAGCCGGGGGACGAGCGAGTACAATGAGCAGTTCTTC. Translation gives CASSRGTSEYNEQFF.

The table lists this clonotype with many counts. CDR3 nucleotides: TGCGCCAGCAGCCAAGGGGCGGGCCGGAGCTCCTACGAGCAGTACTTC. Translating it yields CASSQGAGRSSYEQYF. V is TRBV4-3 and J is TRBJ2-7; TRBD2 is a possible D gene (5 bases). V was clipped by 1 base and J by 0 bases, with 13 bases between them. This CDR3 region has 16 residues. Germline assignment: CDR1 LGHNA and CDR2 YSLEER.

The chain combines TRBV19 with TRBJ1-2; perhaps TRBD1 as D (5 bases). With 10 bases removed from V and 6 bases from J, the gap between germline ends came to 18 bases. Germline loops: CDR1 LNHDA, CDR2 SQIVND (reference sequence). The CDR3 spans 13 residues. The CDR3: CATRRGVGDGYTF. CDR3 coding DNA: TGTGCCACCCGACGGGGGGTTGGCGATGGCTACACCTTC.

CDR3 sequence reads: CASSLRGLAGGYNEQFF. The CDR3 region has the DNA TGTGCCAGCAGCTTAAGAGGGTTAGCGGGGGGGTACAATGAGCAGTTCTTC. This rearrangement joins TRBV11-2 to TRBJ2-1; 11 bases agree with TRBD2. The CDR3 sequence is 17 residues long. J lost 4 bases, V lost 2 bases, and 7 bases had no gene match. Germline V gene data show CDR1 as SGHAT and CDR2 as FQNNGV.

In this sample, this clonotype turned up a few times. The chain recombines TRBV5-1 with TRBJ2-1, with TRBD2 identical over 8 bases. CDR3 length equals 16 residues. The germline V gene has CDR1 SGHRS and CDR2 YFSETQ. V gave up 0 bases and J gave up 7 bases; unmatched junction bases: 9. The CDR3 is CASSLVLGSGGNEQFF. As DNA, the CDR3 is TGCGCCAGCAGCTTGGTCCTTGGATCGGGGGGGAATGAGCAGTTCTTC.

The genes are TRBV18 and TRBJ2-1; D is possibly TRBD1 (6 bases). Germline CDR1 reads KGHSH; CDR2 reads LQKENI. This CDR3 is built from 13 residues. Between the trimmed V and J ends, which lost 3 bases and 6 bases, there was a span of 9 bases. The CDR3 nucleotides are TGTGCCAGCTCACCGGCAGGGGTCAATGAGCAGTTCTTC. This encodes CASSPAGVNEQFF. The variable domain in full, with the rest retrieved from reference TRBV18 and TRBJ2-1, is NAGVMQNPRHLVRRRGQEARLRCSPMKGHSHVYWYRQLPEEGLKFMVYLQKENIIDESGMPKERFSAEFPKEGPSILRIQQVVRGDSAAYFCASSPAGVNEQFFGPGTRLTVL.

A few counts support this clonotype. The V and J genes are TRBV24-1 and TRBJ1-2, with D perhaps matching TRBD1 (5 bases). The V end was cut by 4 bases, the J end by 7 bases, with 15 bases between. Germline assignment: CDR1 KGHDR and CDR2 SFDVKD. The CDR3 totals 14 residues. The CDR3 is CATSDSDPGSGYTF. The CDR3 nucleotides are TGTGCCACCAGTGACTCAGATCCAGGGAGTGGCTACACCTTC.

This clonotype was detected many times. This chain joins TRBV20-1 and TRBJ2-1; TRBD2 matches at 9 bases. The CDR3 loop spans 13 amino acids. V was clipped by 2 bases and J by 7 bases; unmatched bases: 3. Looked up from germline, CDR1 is DFQATT and CDR2 is SNEGSKA (reference sequence). The CDR3 DNA follows: TGCAGTGCTAGACGGCTAGCGGGAAATGAGCAGTTCTTC. It specifies CSARRLAGNEQFF.

The chain joins TRBV6-5 to TRBJ2-5, with D unclear. The V gene's germline CDR1 is MNHEY and CDR2 SVGAGI. The CDR3 is 14 residues long. V was trimmed by 2 bases and J by 1 base, leaving 8 bases between them. The CDR3, as DNA: TGTGCCAGCAGTTACGCAGGACCCCAAGAGACCCAGTACTTC. Protein sequence: CASSYAGPQETQYF.

The V and J genes are TRBV6-1 and TRBJ2-7; D is unclear. Trimming stripped 6 bases from V and 0 bases from J, with 9 bases between. Germline CDR1 MNHNS, CDR2 SASEGT. The CDR3 has 13 amino acids. CDR3 region: CASSARLSYEQYF. CDR3 nucleotides: TGTGCCAGCAGCGCGAGACTCTCCTACGAGCAGTACTTC.

This clonotype was counted many times. V gene TRBV20-1 combines with J gene TRBJ1-5; unclear D gene. V lost 0 bases and J lost 7, with 13 bases in between. This CDR3 comprises 14 residues. CDR1 DFQATT and CDR2 SNEGSKA come from the germline V gene (reference sequence). For the CDR3, the DNA is TGCAGTGCTAGAGATCAACTTTTCAACCAGCCCCAGCATTTT. It specifies CSARDQLFNQPQHF.

Many counts were recorded for this clonotype. V gene TRBV12-3 or TRBV12-4 combines with J gene TRBJ1-5; possibly TRBD1 for D (6 bases). This CDR3 has 14 residues. V was clipped by 1 base and J by 8 bases, with 12 bases between them. The chain's CDR3 is CASSLGQGLKPQHF. CDR3 DNA sequence: TGTGCCAGCAGTTTAGGTCAGGGGCTGAAGCCCCAGCATTTT.

This clonotype was counted many times. The chain employs TRBV6-5 and TRBJ2-5; the D gene could be TRBD1 or TRBD2 (5 bases each). V was trimmed by 6 bases and J by 0 bases, leaving 8 bases between them. The length of the CDR3 is 13 residues. Germline CDR1 and CDR2: MNHEY and SVGAGI. CDR3 sequence (DNA): TGTGCCAGCAGGGGACGGAACCAAGAGACCCAGTACTTC. It specifies CASRGRNQETQYF.

This clonotype was found many times. J is TRBJ2-2 and V is TRBV20-1; a possible D gene is TRBD1 (6 bases). This CDR3 region has 13 residues. The V gene lost 3 bases and the J gene lost 5 bases, with 10 bases spanning the gap. CDR1 is DFQATT, CDR2 SNEGSKA, per germline (reference sequence). The CDR3 region has the DNA TGCAGTGCTAGCAGGGGCGAGACCGGGGAGCTGTTTTTT. Translation gives CSASRGETGELFF.

The chain joins TRBV7-2 to TRBJ1-2; weak D call: TRBD1 (5 bases). The germline V gene has CDR1 SGHTA and CDR2 FQGNSA. V was trimmed by 5 bases and J by 7 bases, leaving 17 bases between them. This CDR3 is built from 14 residues. DNA of the CDR3: TGTGCCAGCAGCGAACAACAGGCCCCGGGTGGCTACACCTTC. Encoded protein: CASSEQQAPGGYTF.